Listed below are T cell receptor beta chains from one sample, sequenced in a study of cytomegalovirus exposure and HLA in healthy donors. TCRdb keeps only in-frame clones here, not all; method: immunoSEQ multiplex PCR. Among more than 95,000 clones listed, over 65% were seen once. The sequenced material came from PBMCs. The receptors were sampled from a woman between 40 and 50 years old in good health and CMV-seronegative. The CDR3 runs from the conserved cysteine through the conserved F or W. A D gene is named only where the DNA matches it firmly. Size is omitted from some rows. Given values are once, few, many or a class for expanded clones.

cdr3_nt	cdr3_aa	d_call	v_call	j_call	clone_size
TGTGCCACCAGCAGAGTTCCCCCGGGACAGGGGCGCAATGAGCAGTTCTTC	CATSRVPPGQGRNEQFF	TRBD1	TRBV15	TRBJ2-1	-
TGTGCCAGCAGCGGGTCGTGGTCTATGAACACTGAAGCTTTCTTT	CASSGSWSMNTEAFF	-	TRBV28	TRBJ1-1	-
TGTGCCAGCAGCTTACGGCGACAGAGAAACACCGGGGAGCTGTTTTTT	CASSLRRQRNTGELFF	-	TRBV7-2	TRBJ2-2	-
TGTGCCAGCAGTGACGTCGGGGAAGGAAACAGTCAGTACTTC	CASSDVGEGNSQYF	-	TRBV28	TRBJ2-4	-
TGTGCCAGCAGTGAACCGGACAGGGCTTATCAGCCCCAGCATTTT	CASSEPDRAYQPQHF	TRBD1	TRBV6-1	TRBJ1-5	-
TGTGCCAGCTCCCCCGAACTTAGGGACAGCTTCTCTGGGGCCAACGGCCTGACTTTC	CASSPELRDSFSGANGLTF	TRBD1	TRBV28	TRBJ2-6	-
TGTGCCAGTAGTATGCACAGGGGGGATCAGCCCCAGCATTTT	CASSMHRGDQPQHF	TRBD1	TRBV19	TRBJ1-5	-
TGTGCCAGCAGCGTTGCGGGCGGGGAGCAGTACTTC	CASSVAGGEQYF	-	TRBV7-2	TRBJ2-7	-
TGTGCCAGCAGTGATCCTAGGATACCGTTCTTC	CASSDPRIPFF	-	TRBV2	TRBJ2-1	-
TGTGCCAGCAGCTTCGACACGAAGCTGGGGGAGCTGTTTTTT	CASSFDTKLGELFF	-	TRBV7-9	TRBJ2-2	-
TGTGCCAGCAGTTTAACCGGGACAGGGAACTATGGCTACACCTTC	CASSLTGTGNYGYTF	TRBD1	TRBV28	TRBJ1-2	-
TGTGCCAGCAGCTTAGCCCTCCAGGGAGGCACCGGGGAGCTGTTTTTT	CASSLALQGGTGELFF	-	TRBV11-3	TRBJ2-2	-
TGTTCCAGCAGCTTAGACGTAAGCGGCTACACCTTC	CSSSLDVSGYTF	-	TRBV7-9	TRBJ1-2	few
TGTGCCAGTAGGAGAGCGGGCGGTGCGAACACCGGGGAGCTGTTTTTT	CASRRAGGANTGELFF	-	TRBV19	TRBJ2-2	once
TGTGCCAGCAGCCAGGTGGGAGGGAGCAATGAGCAGTTCTTC	CASSQVGGSNEQFF	TRBD2	TRBV11-3	TRBJ2-1	-
TGTGCCAGCAGCGTCCGACAGGCCACTGAAGCTTTCTTT	CASSVRQATEAFF	-	TRBV9	TRBJ1-1	-
TGTGCCAGCAGCGTGCCCGGACAGGGGGAAACTGAAGCTTTCTTT	CASSVPGQGETEAFF	-	TRBV21-1	TRBJ1-1	once
TGTGCCAGCAGGGCTAGCGGGTTCTCCTACAATGAGCAGTTCTTC	CASRASGFSYNEQFF	TRBD2	TRBV7-2	TRBJ2-1	-
TGTGCCAGCTTAAAGGGGGCCTACGAGCAGTACTTC	CASLKGAYEQYF	-	TRBV28	TRBJ2-7	-
TGCGCCAGCAGCTTGTGGGCCAGCGGGGGCACAGATACGCAGTATTTT	CASSLWASGGTDTQYF	TRBD2	TRBV5-1	TRBJ2-3	once